Shown below are 20 T cell receptor beta chains from a single sample sequenced in a study of T cell responses to AZD1222 COVID-19 vaccine. Profiled with immunoSEQ multiplex PCR; TCRdb holds only in-frame clones, not every one. Among approximately 130,000 clones listed, over 85% were seen once. Sample: peripheral blood, taken on day 0 of AZD1222 vaccination. The receptors originated from an adult in good health.

This rearrangement joins TRBV14 to TRBJ1-1; 9 nucleotides align to TRBD1. V lost 3 bases and J lost 1; bases outside the gene matches: 6. The germline V gene has CDR1 SGHDN and CDR2 FVKESK. This CDR3 comprises 16 residues. In nucleotides, the CDR3 is TGTGCCAGCAGCCATGGGACAGGGAGAGGGAACACTGAAGCTTTCTTT. Translation: CASSHGTGRGNTEAFF.

This chain links TRBV5-5 with TRBJ2-7; tentatively, D is TRBD2 (5 bases). Trimming cost V 2 bases and J 3 bases, with 12 bases left between them. The CDR3 loop spans 14 amino acids. Per germline, CDR1 SGHKS and CDR2 YYEKEE (reference sequence). The CDR3 loop is CASSFEWESYEQYF. As DNA, the CDR3 is TGTGCCAGCAGCTTCGAGTGGGAGAGCTACGAGCAGTACTTC.

The chain is built from TRBV24-1 and TRBJ2-7; 8 nucleotides line up with TRBD1. CDR1 KGHDR and CDR2 SFDVKD come from the germline V gene. The CDR3 length is 15 residues. J gave up 5 bases and V 5 bases, and 10 bases lay outside the gene matches. CDR3 sequence (DNA): TGTGCCACCAGTGGAGGACAGGGCCCGTCGGACGAGCAGTACTTC. This translates into CATSGGQGPSDEQYF.

The genes are TRBV7-9 and TRBJ2-5, with D uncertain. Germline V gene data show CDR1 as SEHNR and CDR2 as FQNEAQ (reference sequence). CDR3 size: 14 residues. The V end was cut by 5 bases, the J end by 5 bases, with 15 bases between. Here the CDR3 reads CASSPRGGGETQYF. The CDR3 DNA sequence: TGTGCCAGCAGCCCCCGAGGCGGTGGGGAGACCCAGTACTTC.

The chain joins TRBV27 to TRBJ1-6; D gene unclear. Germline CDR1 MNHEY, CDR2 SMNVEV (reference sequence). The CDR3 is 16 residues long. Trimming took 8 bases from V and 0 from J, leaving 14 bases between them. CDR3 protein: CASCAGQSSYNSPLHF. CDR3 bases: TGTGCCAGCTGTGCTGGGCAGAGCTCCTATAATTCACCCCTCCACTTT.

The V and J genes are TRBV5-1 and TRBJ1-3; D may be TRBD1 (6 bases). The CDR3 covers 14 residues. Germline V gene lookup returns CDR1 SGHRS and CDR2 YFSETQ. Trimming took off 2 bases at V and 4 bases at J, with 10 bases between the two ends. The CDR3 DNA reads as TGCGCCAGCAGCTTTACAGGGTACGGAAACACCATATATTTT. Translating gives CASSFTGYGNTIYF.

The chain joins TRBV7-2 to TRBJ2-2; 9 positions match TRBD2. CDR1 is SGHTA and CDR2 is FQGNSA in the germline V gene. V shed 4 bases, J shed 3 bases, and the junction held 3 bases outside the gene matches. There are 15 residues in the CDR3. The CDR3 loop reads CASSYQREDTGELFF. CDR3 nucleotide sequence: TGTGCCAGCAGCTACCAGCGGGAGGACACCGGGGAGCTGTTTTTT.

The chain employs TRBV6-2 or TRBV6-3 and TRBJ2-7; TRBD1 aligns across 8 bases. This CDR3 comprises 15 residues. The germline gives CDR1 MNHEY, CDR2 SVGEGT. With V trimmed by 2 bases and J by 10 bases, 13 bases remained unmatched. The CDR3 region has the DNA TGTGCCAGCAGTTACGGGCCCGCAGGGGGCCTTATACAGTACTTC. It translates to CASSYGPAGGLIQYF.

This chain links TRBV28 with TRBJ1-4, with 7 bases fitting TRBD1. The J segment lost 7 bases and the V segment lost 5 bases, leaving 10 bases of the junction unmatched. CDR1 and CDR2 (germline): MDHEN, SYDVKM. This CDR3 comprises 15 residues. The CDR3 DNA follows: TGTGCCAGCAGTAACTCCGGGACAGAACTTGAAAAACTGTTTTTT. This gives the protein CASSNSGTELEKLFF.

This chain joins TRBV14 and TRBJ2-2; unclear D gene. Germline V gene sequence: CDR1 SGHDN, CDR2 FVKESK. Trimming left V 1 base short and J 4 bases short, with 7 bases between. The CDR3 runs 14 residues. For the CDR3, the DNA is TGTGCCAGCAGCCAAGTTTCGGTCACCGGGGAGCTGTTTTTT. Amino acid sequence: CASSQVSVTGELFF.

The rearrangement uses TRBV10-1 and TRBJ1-1; 7 bases match TRBD1. The J segment lost 1 base and the V segment lost 5 bases, leaving 4 bases of the junction unmatched. The germline CDR1 and CDR2 sequences are WNHNN and SYGVQD (reference sequence). The CDR3 is 14 amino acids. CDR3 DNA: TGCGCCAGCAGTTATGACAGGGAGAACACTGAAGCTTTCTTT. Translating it yields CASSYDRENTEAFF.

This chain joins TRBV28 and TRBJ2-7; D possibly corresponds to TRBD2 (5 bases). Germline assignment: CDR1 MDHEN and CDR2 SYDVKM. Trimming cost V 4 bases and J 1 base, with 20 bases left between them. The CDR3 is 17 amino acids. CDR3 coding DNA: TGTGCCAGCAGTTACCCTGGGCGCGGGTCTCTATCCTACGAGCAGTACTTC. Translated, it gives CASSYPGRGSLSYEQYF.

The V gene is TRBV25-1, the J gene TRBJ2-5; D possibly corresponds to TRBD2 (5 bases). The V end was cut by 2 bases, the J end by 4 bases, with 17 bases between. This CDR3 has 16 residues. CDR1 and CDR2 from the germline V gene are MGHDK and SYGVNS. The CDR3 nucleotides are TGTGCCAGCAGTGAAACTTCAGCGGACCCCTCAGAGACCCAGTACTTC. Encoded protein: CASSETSADPSETQYF. The complete variable domain, with remaining parts taken from reference TRBV25-1 and TRBJ2-5, reads EADIYQTPRYLVIGTGKKITLECSQTMGHDKMYWYQQDPGMELHLIHYSYGVNSTEKGDLSSESTVSRIRTEHFPLTLESARPSHTSQYLCASSETSADPSETQYFGPGTRLLVL.

The gene calls are TRBV7-2 and TRBJ2-4; 8 bases match TRBD2. Germline assignment: CDR1 SGHTA and CDR2 FQGNSA. V was pared by 4 bases and J by 9 bases, with 17 bases of the junction left unmatched. The CDR3 is made up of 17 amino acids. CDR3 DNA: TGTGCCAGCAGCTCTTCTTTCAGCGGGAGAAGTAGGAGCATTCAGTACTTC. Translating it yields CASSSSFSGRSRSIQYF.

The chain couples TRBV11-2 to TRBJ1-3, with 9 bases identical to TRBD1. Trimming removed 4 bases from V and 4 bases from J; junction bases left unmatched: 5. Germline CDR1 is SGHAT and CDR2 is FQNNGV. The CDR3 contains 15 residues. The CDR3 nucleotides are TGTGCCAGCAGCTACGGACAGGGGAGGGGAAACACCATATATTTT. This translates into CASSYGQGRGNTIYF.

The chain couples TRBV27 to TRBJ1-3; no clear D. The CDR3 extends over 15 amino acids. Germline CDR1 reads MNHEY; CDR2 reads SMNVEV (reference sequence). The ends were cut back, 6 bases at V and 1 base at J, with 13 bases in the middle. This CDR3 reads CASSSGGISGNTIYF. The CDR3 bases are TGTGCCAGCAGCAGCGGAGGAATTTCTGGAAACACCATATATTTT.

The chain recombines TRBV5-1 with TRBJ2-5; D might be TRBD1 or TRBD2, each matching 5 bases. The V gene lost 3 bases and the J gene lost 5 bases, with 14 bases spanning the gap. CDR3 length: 14 residues. The V gene's germline CDR1 is SGHRS and CDR2 YFSETQ. The CDR3 DNA follows: TGCGCCAGCAGCTCGCCCCGGGACGCTGAGACCCAGTACTTC. Residues: CASSSPRDAETQYF.

The genes are TRBV27 and TRBJ1-2, with 10 bases lining up with TRBD1. The V gene's germline CDR1 is MNHEY and CDR2 SMNVEV (reference sequence). CDR3 length: 17 amino acids. V was pared by 6 bases and J by 6 bases, with 16 bases of the junction left unmatched. The CDR3 loop is CASSPATGTGAPDGYTF. The CDR3 DNA is TGTGCCAGCAGCCCCGCTACCGGGACAGGGGCCCCGGATGGCTACACCTTC.

CDR3 nucleotide sequence: TGTGCCAGCAGCTTCCGACCCCTGACAGTTTACTCTGGAAACACCATATATTTT. Its protein is CASSFRPLTVYSGNTIYF. The chain employs TRBV7-8 and TRBJ1-3, with D possibly TRBD1 on 5 matching bases. CDR3 length: 18 residues. Germline V gene data show CDR1 as SGHVS and CDR2 as FQNEAQ. V was clipped by 3 bases and J by 0 bases, with 18 bases between them.

CDR3 bases: TGTGCCAGCAGCTTAGAGGGTCTTACAGATACGCAGTATTTT. Translating gives CASSLEGLTDTQYF. This chain links TRBV7-9 with TRBJ2-3, with D unclear. Germline values: CDR1 SEHNR, CDR2 FQNEAQ (reference sequence). The CDR3 covers 14 residues. Trimming cost V 1 base and J 3 bases, with 8 bases left between them.